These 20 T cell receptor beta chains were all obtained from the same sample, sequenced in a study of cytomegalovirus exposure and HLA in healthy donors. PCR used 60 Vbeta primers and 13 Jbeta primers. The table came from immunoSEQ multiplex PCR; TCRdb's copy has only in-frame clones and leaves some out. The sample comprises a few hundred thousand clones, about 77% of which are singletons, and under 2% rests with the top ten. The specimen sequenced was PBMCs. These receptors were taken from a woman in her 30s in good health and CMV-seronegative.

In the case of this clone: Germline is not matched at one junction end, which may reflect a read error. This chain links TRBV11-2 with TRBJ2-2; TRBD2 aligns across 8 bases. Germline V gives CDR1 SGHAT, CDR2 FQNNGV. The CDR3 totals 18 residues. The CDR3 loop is CAISLDPAGAMATGELFF. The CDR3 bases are TGTGCCATCAGCTTAGATCCAGCGGGGGCGATGGCCACCGGGGAGCTGTTTTTT. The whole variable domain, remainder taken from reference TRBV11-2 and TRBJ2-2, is EAGVAQSPRYKIIEKRQSVAFWCNPISGHATLYWYQQILGQGPKLLIQFQNNGVVDDSQLPKDRFSAERLKGVDSTLKIQPAKLEDSAVYLCAISLDPAGAMATGELFFGEGSRLTVL.

The CDR3 sequence is CASSKVTVINTEAFF. The CDR3 bases are TGTGCCAGCAGCAAAGTAACGGTAATTAACACTGAAGCTTTCTTT. This chain links TRBV21-1 with TRBJ1-1. TRBV21-1 is a pseudogene. CDR3 length: 15 amino acids.

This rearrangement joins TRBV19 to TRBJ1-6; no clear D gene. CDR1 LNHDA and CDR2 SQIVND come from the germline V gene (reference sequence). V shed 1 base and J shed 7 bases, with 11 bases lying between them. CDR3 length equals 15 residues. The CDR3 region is CASSIGGTTNSPLHF. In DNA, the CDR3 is TGTGCCAGTAGTATAGGCGGCACCACAAATTCACCCCTCCACTTT.

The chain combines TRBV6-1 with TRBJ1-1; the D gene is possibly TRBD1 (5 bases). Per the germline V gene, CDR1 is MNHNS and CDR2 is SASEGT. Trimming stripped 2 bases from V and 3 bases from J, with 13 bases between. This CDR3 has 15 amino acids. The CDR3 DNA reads TGTGCCAGCAGTGAATTGAGACTAGGGGACACTGAAGCTTTCTTT. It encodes CASSELRLGDTEAFF.

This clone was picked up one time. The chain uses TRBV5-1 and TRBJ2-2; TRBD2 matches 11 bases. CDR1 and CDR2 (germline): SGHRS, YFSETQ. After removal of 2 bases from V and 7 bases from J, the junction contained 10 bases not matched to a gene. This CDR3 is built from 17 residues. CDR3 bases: TGCGCCAGCAGCTTAATAACTAGCGGGGGTCCTGGCGGGGAGCTGTTTTTT. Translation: CASSLITSGGPGGELFF.

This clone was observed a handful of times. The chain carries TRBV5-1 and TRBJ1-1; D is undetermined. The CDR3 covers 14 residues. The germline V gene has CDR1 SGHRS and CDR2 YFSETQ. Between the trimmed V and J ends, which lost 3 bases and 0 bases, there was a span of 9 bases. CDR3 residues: CASSSRDLNTEAFF. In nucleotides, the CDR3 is TGCGCCAGCAGCTCGCGGGATTTGAACACTGAAGCTTTCTTT.

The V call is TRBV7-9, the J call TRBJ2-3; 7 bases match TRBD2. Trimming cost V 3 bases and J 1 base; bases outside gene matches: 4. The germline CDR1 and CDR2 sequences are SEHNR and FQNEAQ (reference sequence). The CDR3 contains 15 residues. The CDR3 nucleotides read TGTGCCAGCAGCTTCCTAAGCGGGGGCACAGATACGCAGTATTTT. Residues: CASSFLSGGTDTQYF.

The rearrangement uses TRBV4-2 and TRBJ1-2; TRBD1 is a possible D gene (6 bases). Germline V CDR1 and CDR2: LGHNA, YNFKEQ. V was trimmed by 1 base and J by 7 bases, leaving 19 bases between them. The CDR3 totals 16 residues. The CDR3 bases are TGTGCCAGCAGCCAAGCCCAGGGGAACGTTCGTGGTGGCTACACCTTC. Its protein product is CASSQAQGNVRGGYTF.

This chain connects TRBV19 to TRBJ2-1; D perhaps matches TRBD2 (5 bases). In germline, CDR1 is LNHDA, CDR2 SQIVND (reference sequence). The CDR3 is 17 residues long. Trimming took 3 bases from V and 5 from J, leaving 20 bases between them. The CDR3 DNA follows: TGTGCCAGTAGTATTGGCTATTATCTGGCGGGCGACAATGAGCAGTTCTTC. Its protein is CASSIGYYLAGDNEQFF.

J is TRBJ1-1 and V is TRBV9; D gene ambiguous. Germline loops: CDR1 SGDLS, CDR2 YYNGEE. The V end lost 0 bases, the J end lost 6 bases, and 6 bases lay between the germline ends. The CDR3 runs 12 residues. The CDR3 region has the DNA TGTGCCAGCAGCGTAGGAGGGCCTGAAGCTTTCTTT. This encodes CASSVGGPEAFF.

This chain's CDR3 is CASSHGTVSGNTIYF. The CDR3 nucleotides read TGTGCCAGCAGTCACGGGACAGTCTCTGGAAACACCATATATTTT. This chain connects TRBV7-9 to TRBJ1-3, with 7 bases aligning to TRBD1. The CDR3 totals 15 residues. Germline CDR1 reads SEHNR; CDR2 reads FQNEAQ (reference sequence). Trimming cost V 6 bases and J 0 bases; bases outside gene matches: 5.

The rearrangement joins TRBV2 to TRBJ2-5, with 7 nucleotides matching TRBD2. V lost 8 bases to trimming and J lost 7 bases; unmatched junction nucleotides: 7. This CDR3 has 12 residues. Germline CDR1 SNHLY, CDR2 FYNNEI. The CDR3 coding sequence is TGTGCCAGCGGGGGGGTCAGAAGGACCCAGTACTTC. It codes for CASGGVRRTQYF.

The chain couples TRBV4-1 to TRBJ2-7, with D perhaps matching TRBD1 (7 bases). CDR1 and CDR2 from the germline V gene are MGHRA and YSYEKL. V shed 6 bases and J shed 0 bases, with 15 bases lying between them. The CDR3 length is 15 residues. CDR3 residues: CASSRTGDSSYEQYF. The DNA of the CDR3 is TGCGCCAGCAGTAGGACGGGGGACAGCTCCTACGAGCAGTACTTC.

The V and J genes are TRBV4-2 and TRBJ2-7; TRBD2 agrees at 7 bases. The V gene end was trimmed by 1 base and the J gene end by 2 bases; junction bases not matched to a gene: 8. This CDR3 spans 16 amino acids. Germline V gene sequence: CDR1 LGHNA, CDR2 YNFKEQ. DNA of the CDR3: TGTGCCAGCAGCCAAGCCGCGGCTAGCGGAACCTACGAGCAGTACTTC. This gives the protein CASSQAAASGTYEQYF.

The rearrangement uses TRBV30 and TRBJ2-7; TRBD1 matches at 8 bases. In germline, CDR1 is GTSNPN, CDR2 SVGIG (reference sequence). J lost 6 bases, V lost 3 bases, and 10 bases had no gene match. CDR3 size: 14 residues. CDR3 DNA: TGTGCCTGGAGCTGGACAGGGTATACAGGCGAGCAGTACTTC. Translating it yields CAWSWTGYTGEQYF.

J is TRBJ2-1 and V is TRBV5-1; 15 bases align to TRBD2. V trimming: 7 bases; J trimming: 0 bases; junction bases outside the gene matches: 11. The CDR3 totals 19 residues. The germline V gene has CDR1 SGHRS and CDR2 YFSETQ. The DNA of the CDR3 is TGCGCCAGCGGTCCGGGACTAGCGGGGGGCCTGAGCTCCTACAATGAGCAGTTCTTC. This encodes CASGPGLAGGLSSYNEQFF.

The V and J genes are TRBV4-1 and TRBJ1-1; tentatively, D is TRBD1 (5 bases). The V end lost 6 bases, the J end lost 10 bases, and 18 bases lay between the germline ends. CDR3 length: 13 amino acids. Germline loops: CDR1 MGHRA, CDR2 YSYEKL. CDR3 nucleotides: TGCGCCAGCAGACCTTCAGGGTCGCGCGGAGCTTTCTTT. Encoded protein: CASRPSGSRGAFF.

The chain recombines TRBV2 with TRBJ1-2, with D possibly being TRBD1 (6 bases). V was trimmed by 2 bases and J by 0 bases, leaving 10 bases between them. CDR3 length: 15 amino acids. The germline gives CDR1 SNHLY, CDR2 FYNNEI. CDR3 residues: CASSELTGSNYGYTF. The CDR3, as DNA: TGTGCCAGCAGTGAATTGACAGGATCTAACTATGGCTACACCTTC. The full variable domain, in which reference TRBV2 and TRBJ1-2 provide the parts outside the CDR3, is EPEVTQTPSHQVTQMGQEVILRCVPISNHLYFYWYRQILGQKVEFLVSFYNNEISEKSEIFDDQFSVERPDGSNFTLKIRSTKLEDSAMYFCASSELTGSNYGYTFGSGTRLTVV.

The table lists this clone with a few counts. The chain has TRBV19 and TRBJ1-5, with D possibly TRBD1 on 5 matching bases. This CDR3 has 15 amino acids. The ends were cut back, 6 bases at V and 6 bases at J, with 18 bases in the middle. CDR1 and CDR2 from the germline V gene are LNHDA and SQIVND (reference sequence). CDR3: CASSPNGGSSQPQHF. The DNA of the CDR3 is TGTGCCAGTAGCCCCAACGGGGGATCCAGTCAGCCCCAGCATTTT.

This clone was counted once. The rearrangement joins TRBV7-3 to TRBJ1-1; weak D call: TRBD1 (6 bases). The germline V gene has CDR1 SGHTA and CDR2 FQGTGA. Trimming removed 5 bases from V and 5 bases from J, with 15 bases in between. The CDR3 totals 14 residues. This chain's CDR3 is CASSVTGPGTEAFF. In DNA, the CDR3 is TGTGCCAGCAGCGTTACAGGGCCGGGGACTGAAGCTTTCTTT.